This TCR beta chain was found in a study of blood T cells in healthy people across ages. CDR1 and CDR2 (germline): SGHTA, FQGNSA. CDR3 size: 16 residues. V lost 7 bases to trimming and J lost 7 bases; unmatched junction nucleotides: 15. The use of a sample-barcoded 5' primer and a J-beta primer mix characterized a second PCR of about 7 to 12 cycles. Sequencing recovered at least 2.5 million CDR3-containing paired-end reads from each sample. TCRdb re-derived calls from the 5' RACE reads in MiXCR, one entry per CDR3 protein. The table lists hundreds of thousands of distinct CDR3 sequences, 44% of them singletons.

This sequence was found in a man in his sixties in good health. The chain links TRBV7-2 to TRBJ2-1; 8 bases line up with TRBD2. The specimen was blood. CDR3 in DNA: TGTGCCAGCATCAAGATACTAGCGGCCCCAGGGAATGAGCAGTTCTTC. This translates into CASIKILAAPGNEQFF.